One and the same sample provided the 10 T cell receptor beta chains below, sequenced in a study of human T cells and chemical hapten exposure. TCRdb re-analysed the RACE reads in MiXCR, keeping a single row per CDR3 protein. This table holds more than 65,000 distinct CDR3 sequences, approximately 10% found once. Time point reported: patch test 1, 2 weeks after DPC sensitization. The treatment is: therapeutic diphenylcyclopropenone sensitization with weekly scalp DPC. The starting material was whole blood, obtained in connection with sensitization to the hapten diphenylcyclopropenone (DPC). These receptors all come from a woman aged 45 to 65 with alopecia areata. Some clones in this sample may be carry-over from other donors' samples.

V and J are TRBV6-2 or TRBV6-3 and TRBJ2-5; no reliable D call. V was trimmed by 2 bases and J by 5 bases, leaving 12 bases between them. Germline CDR1 is MNHEY and CDR2 is SVGEGT. CDR3 length equals 14 residues. The CDR3 coding sequence is TGTGCCAGCAGTTACCCCCGTCAGAGCGAGACCCAGTACTTC. Its translation: CASSYPRQSETQYF.

This clonotype was recorded a few times. J is TRBJ2-5 and V is TRBV9, with unresolved D. The CDR3 extends over 16 amino acids. V was shortened by 2 bases and J by 1 base, with 15 bases between the two germline ends. Germline CDR1 is SGDLS and CDR2 is YYNGEE. The CDR3 protein is CASSVGFGRFQETQYF. The CDR3, as DNA: TGTGCCAGCAGCGTTGGATTTGGACGGTTCCAAGAGACCCAGTACTTC.

This clonotype was observed a few times. V gene TRBV5-1 combines with J gene TRBJ2-3; TRBD1 matches 7 bases. CDR1 and CDR2 (germline): SGHRS, YFSETQ. With V trimmed by 4 bases and J by 0 bases, 5 bases remained unmatched. The CDR3 length is 15 residues. In nucleotides, the CDR3 is TGCGCCAGCAGCCCGACGGGACAGAGCACAGATACGCAGTATTTT. This sequence encodes CASSPTGQSTDTQYF.

The chain has TRBV2 and TRBJ2-4, with a weak D call TRBD1 (6 bases). The germline V and J ends were trimmed by 6 bases and 7 bases, with 13 bases remaining between them. Per germline, CDR1 SNHLY and CDR2 FYNNEI. The CDR3 sequence is 13 residues long. The CDR3 here is CASSQDRENIQYF. The DNA for the CDR3 is TGTGCCAGCAGCCAGGACAGAGAGAACATTCAGTACTTC.

In its sample, this clonotype was seen a few times. The chain couples TRBV7-9 to TRBJ2-3; TRBD2 aligns across 9 bases. After removal of 4 bases from V and 3 bases from J, the junction contained 5 bases not matched to a gene. Germline V gives CDR1 SEHNR, CDR2 FQNEAQ (reference sequence). The CDR3 consists of 15 residues. The CDR3: CASSSTSGATDTQYF. CDR3 bases: TGTGCCAGCAGCTCGACTAGCGGAGCAACAGATACGCAGTATTTT.

This clonotype has more than one count but fewer than ten. The chain links TRBV18 to TRBJ2-1; D uncertain. Germline CDR1 and CDR2: KGHSH and LQKENI. Trimming removed 6 bases from V and 0 bases from J, with 12 bases in between. CDR3 length equals 15 residues. The CDR3 is CASSLKGLSYNEQFF. The CDR3 DNA is TGTGCCAGCTCCCTCAAGGGCCTCTCCTACAATGAGCAGTTCTTC.

The J gene is TRBJ2-2, the V gene TRBV19; maybe TRBD1 (6 bases). CDR1 LNHDA and CDR2 SQIVND come from the germline V gene (reference sequence). This CDR3 is 16 amino acids long. Trimming took 6 bases from V and 1 from J, leaving 15 bases between them. The DNA of the CDR3 is TGTGCCAGTAGCTCCGGGACACCCTTGAACACCGGGGAGCTGTTTTTT. This codes for CASSSGTPLNTGELFF.

The chain joins TRBV30 to TRBJ1-1; D is perhaps TRBD1 (6 bases). Trimming pared 1 base from V and 4 bases from J, leaving 10 bases between. This CDR3 is built from 13 residues. CDR1 is GTSNPN, CDR2 SVGIG, per germline (reference sequence). DNA for the CDR3: TGTGCCTGGAGTGAAACAGGGCGCACTGAAGCTTTCTTT. It specifies CAWSETGRTEAFF.

This clonotype was picked up a small number of times. V usage is TRBV7-2 and J usage is TRBJ2-1; TRBD1 is a possible D gene (5 bases). Trimming removed 0 bases from V and 12 bases from J, with 9 bases in between. The CDR3 extends over 12 amino acids. Germline values: CDR1 SGHTA, CDR2 FQGNSA. CDR3 protein: CASSLARVGQFF. CDR3 nucleotides: TGTGCCAGCAGCTTAGCCAGGGTTGGGCAGTTCTTC.

This clonotype was observed once. V is TRBV29-1 and J is TRBJ1-1; D not resolved. The V end was cut by 2 bases, the J end by 1 base, with 8 bases between. CDR3 length: 13 amino acids. Germline values: CDR1 SQVTM, CDR2 ANQGSEA. DNA of the CDR3: TGCAGCGTTGAAAAACAGCCGAACACTGAAGCTTTCTTT. Protein sequence: CSVEKQPNTEAFF.